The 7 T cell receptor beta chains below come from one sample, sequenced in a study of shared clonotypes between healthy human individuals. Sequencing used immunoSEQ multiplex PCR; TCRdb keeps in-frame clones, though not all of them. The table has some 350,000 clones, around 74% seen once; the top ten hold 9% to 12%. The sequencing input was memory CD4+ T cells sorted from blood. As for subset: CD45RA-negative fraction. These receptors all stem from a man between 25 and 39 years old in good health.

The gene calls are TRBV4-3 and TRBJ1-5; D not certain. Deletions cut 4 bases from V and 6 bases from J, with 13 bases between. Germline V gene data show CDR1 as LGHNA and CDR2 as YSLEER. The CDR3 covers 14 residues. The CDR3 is CASSRSLLGQPQHF. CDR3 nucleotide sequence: TGCGCCAGCAGCCGGAGTTTGTTGGGTCAGCCCCAGCATTTT.

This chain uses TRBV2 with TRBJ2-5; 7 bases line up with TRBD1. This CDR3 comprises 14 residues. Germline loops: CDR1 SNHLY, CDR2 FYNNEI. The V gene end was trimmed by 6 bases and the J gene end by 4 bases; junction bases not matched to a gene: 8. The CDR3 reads CASRRTGGGETQYF. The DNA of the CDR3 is TGTGCCAGCAGGCGGACAGGTGGGGGAGAGACCCAGTACTTC.

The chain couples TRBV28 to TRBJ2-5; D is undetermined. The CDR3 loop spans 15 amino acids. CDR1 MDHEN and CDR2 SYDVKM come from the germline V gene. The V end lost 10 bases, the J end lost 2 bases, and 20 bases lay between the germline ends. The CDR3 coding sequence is TGTGCCACCTCTCCGGCTGGCTCCCTGCAAGAGACCCAGTACTTC. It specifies CATSPAGSLQETQYF. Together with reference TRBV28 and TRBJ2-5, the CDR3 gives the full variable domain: DVKVTQSSRYLVKRTGEKVFLECVQDMDHENMFWYRQDPGLGLRLIYFSYDVKMKEKGDIPEGYSVSREKKERFSLILESASTNQTSMYLCATSPAGSLQETQYFGPGTRLLVL.

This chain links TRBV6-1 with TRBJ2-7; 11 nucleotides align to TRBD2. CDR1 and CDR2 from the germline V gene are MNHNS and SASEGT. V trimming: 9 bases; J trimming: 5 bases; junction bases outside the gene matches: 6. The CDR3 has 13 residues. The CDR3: CASLTSGSHEQYF. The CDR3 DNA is TGTGCCAGTTTAACTAGCGGGAGCCACGAGCAGTACTTC.

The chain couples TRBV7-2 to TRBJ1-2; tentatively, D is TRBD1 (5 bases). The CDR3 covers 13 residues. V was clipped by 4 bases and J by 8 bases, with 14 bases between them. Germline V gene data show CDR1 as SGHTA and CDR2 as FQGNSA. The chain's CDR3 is CASSSQGFGGYTF. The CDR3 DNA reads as TGTGCCAGCAGCTCGCAGGGCTTCGGGGGCTACACCTTC.

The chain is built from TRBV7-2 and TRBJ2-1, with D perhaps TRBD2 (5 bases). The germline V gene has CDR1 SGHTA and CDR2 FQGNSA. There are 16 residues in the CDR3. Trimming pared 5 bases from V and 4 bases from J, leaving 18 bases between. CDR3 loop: CASSPGLASVYNEQFF. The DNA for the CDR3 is TGTGCCAGCAGCCCCGGCCTAGCTTCTGTGTACAATGAGCAGTTCTTC.

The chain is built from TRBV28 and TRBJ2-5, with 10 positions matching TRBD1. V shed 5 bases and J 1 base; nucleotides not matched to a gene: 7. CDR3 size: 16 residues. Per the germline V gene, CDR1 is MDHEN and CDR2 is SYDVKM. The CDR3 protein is CASSPTGTGVQETQYF. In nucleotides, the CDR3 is TGTGCCAGCAGTCCAACCGGGACAGGGGTCCAAGAGACCCAGTACTTC.